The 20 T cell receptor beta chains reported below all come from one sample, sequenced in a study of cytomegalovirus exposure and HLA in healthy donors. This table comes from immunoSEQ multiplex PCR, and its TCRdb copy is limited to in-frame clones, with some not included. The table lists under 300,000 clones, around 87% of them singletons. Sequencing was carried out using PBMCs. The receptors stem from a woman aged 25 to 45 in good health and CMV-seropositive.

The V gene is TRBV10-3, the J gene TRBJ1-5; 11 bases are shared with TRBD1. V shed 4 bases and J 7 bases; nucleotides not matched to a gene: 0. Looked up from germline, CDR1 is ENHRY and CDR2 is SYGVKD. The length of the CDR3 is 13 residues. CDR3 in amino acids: CAISGDRGQPQHF. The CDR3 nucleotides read TGTGCCATCAGTGGGGACAGGGGGCAGCCCCAGCATTTT.

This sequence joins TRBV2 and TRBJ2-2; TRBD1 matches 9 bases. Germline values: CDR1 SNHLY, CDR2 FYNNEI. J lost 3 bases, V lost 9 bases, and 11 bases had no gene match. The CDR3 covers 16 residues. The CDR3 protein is CASRRNRDRDTGELFF. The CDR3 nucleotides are TGTGCCAGTAGGAGAAACCGGGACAGGGACACCGGGGAGCTGTTTTTT.

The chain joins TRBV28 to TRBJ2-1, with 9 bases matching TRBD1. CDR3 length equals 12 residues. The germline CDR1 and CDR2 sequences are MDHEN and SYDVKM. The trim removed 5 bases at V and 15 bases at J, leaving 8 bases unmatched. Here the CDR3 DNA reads TGTGCCAGCAGTGATGGACAGGGGATTCTGTTCTTC. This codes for CASSDGQGILFF.

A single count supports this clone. CDR3 DNA sequence: TGTGCCAGCAGTTTCGCCGGGACAGGGAAAATTCTCGGAAACACCATATATTTT. It yields the protein CASSFAGTGKILGNTIYF. The chain is built from TRBV28 and TRBJ1-3, with 9 bases fitting TRBD1. The CDR3 runs to 18 residues. V was pared by 3 bases and J by 4 bases, with 13 bases of the junction left unmatched. From germline, CDR1 is MDHEN and CDR2 SYDVKM.

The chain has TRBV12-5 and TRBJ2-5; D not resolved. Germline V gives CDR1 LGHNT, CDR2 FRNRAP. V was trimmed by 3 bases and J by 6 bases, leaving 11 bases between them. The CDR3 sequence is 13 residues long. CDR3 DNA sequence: TGTGCTAGTGGTTTCCCCCCAGAAAAGACCCAGTACTTC. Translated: CASGFPPEKTQYF.

CDR3 sequence (DNA): TGTGCCAGCAGCGCCCGACAGGGTGGCTACACCTTC. It specifies CASSARQGGYTF. The chain combines TRBV11-2 with TRBJ1-2; 7 nucleotides match TRBD1. Per germline, CDR1 SGHAT and CDR2 FQNNGV. Trimming at V came to 5 bases and at J to 7 bases, leaving 4 bases not matched to a gene. The CDR3 has 12 residues.

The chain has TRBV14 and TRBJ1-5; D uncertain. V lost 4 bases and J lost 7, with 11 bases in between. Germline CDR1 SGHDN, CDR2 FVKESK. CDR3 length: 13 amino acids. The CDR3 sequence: CASSLSGNQPQHF. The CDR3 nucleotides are TGTGCCAGCAGCCTCTCGGGAAACCAGCCCCAGCATTTT. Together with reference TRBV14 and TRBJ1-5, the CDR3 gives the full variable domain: EAGVTQFPSHSVIEKGQTVTLRCDPISGHDNLYWYRRVMGKEIKFLLHFVKESKQDESGMPNNRFLAERTGGTYSTLKVQPAELEDSGVYFCASSLSGNQPQHFGDGTRLSIL.

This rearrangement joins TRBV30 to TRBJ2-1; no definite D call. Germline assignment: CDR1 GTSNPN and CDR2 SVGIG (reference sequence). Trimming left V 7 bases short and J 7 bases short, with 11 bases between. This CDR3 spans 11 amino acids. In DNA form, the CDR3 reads TGTGCCTCGAGCACTTCGAATGAGCAGTTCTTC. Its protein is CASSTSNEQFF.

The CDR3 is CASSQGVKPAGVIDTQYF. The CDR3 nucleotides read TGCGCCAGCAGCCAAGGTGTTAAACCAGCGGGAGTCATAGATACGCAGTATTTT. The V call is TRBV4-1, the J call TRBJ2-3; 8 bases map to TRBD2. V was clipped by 1 base and J by 5 bases; unmatched bases: 14. CDR1 MGHRA and CDR2 YSYEKL come from the germline V gene. CDR3 size: 18 residues.

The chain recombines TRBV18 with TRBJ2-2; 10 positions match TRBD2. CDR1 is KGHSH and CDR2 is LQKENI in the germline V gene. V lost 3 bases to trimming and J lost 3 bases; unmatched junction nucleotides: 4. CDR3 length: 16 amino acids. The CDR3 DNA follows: TGTGCCAGCTCACCCTTGCTAGCGGGAGACACCGGGGAGCTGTTTTTT. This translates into CASSPLLAGDTGELFF.

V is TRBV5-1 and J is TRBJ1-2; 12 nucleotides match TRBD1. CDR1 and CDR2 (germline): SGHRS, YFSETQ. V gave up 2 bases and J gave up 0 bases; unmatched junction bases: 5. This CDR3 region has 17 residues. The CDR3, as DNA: TGCGCCAGCAGCTTCGGGACAGGGGGCTCCACTAACTATGGCTACACCTTC. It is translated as CASSFGTGGSTNYGYTF.

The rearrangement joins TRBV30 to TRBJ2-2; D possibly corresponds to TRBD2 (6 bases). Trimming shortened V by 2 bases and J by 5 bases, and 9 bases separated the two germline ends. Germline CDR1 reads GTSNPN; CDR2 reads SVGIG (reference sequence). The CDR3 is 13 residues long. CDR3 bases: TGTGCCTGGAGTCGGAGGGAAACCGGGGAGCTGTTTTTT. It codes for CAWSRRETGELFF.

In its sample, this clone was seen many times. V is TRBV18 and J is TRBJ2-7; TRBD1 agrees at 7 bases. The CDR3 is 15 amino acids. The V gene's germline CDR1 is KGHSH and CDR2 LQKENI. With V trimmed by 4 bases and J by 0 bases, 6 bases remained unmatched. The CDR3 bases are TGTGCCAGCTCACTATCGGGACAGAACTCCTACGAGCAGTACTTC. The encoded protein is CASSLSGQNSYEQYF. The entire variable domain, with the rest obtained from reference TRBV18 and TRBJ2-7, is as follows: NAGVMQNPRHLVRRRGQEARLRCSPMKGHSHVYWYRQLPEEGLKFMVYLQKENIIDESGMPKERFSAEFPKEGPSILRIQQVVRGDSAAYFCASSLSGQNSYEQYFGPGTRLTVT.

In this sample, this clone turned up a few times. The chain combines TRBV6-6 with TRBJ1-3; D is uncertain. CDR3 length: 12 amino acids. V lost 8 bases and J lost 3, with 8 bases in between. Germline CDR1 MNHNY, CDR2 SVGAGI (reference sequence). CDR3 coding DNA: TGTGCCAGCGCGCCGGGTGGAAACACCATATATTTT. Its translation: CASAPGGNTIYF.

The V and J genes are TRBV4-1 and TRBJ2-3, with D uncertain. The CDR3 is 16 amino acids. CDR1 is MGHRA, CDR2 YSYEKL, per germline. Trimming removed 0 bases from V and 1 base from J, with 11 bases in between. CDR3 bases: TGCGCCAGCAGCCAAGATCCCGGGTTGGGCACAGATACGCAGTATTTT. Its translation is CASSQDPGLGTDTQYF.

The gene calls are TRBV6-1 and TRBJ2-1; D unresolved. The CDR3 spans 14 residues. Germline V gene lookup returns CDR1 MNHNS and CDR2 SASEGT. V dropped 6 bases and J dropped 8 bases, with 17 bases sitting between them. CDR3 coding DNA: TGTGCCAGCAGGAGATTGTTCGAGTCGTATGAGCAGTTCTTC. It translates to CASRRLFESYEQFF.

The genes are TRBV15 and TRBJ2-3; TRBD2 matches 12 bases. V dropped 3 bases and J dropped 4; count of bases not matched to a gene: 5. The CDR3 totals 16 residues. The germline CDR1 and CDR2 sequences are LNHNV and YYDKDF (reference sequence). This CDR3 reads CATSRRLAGDADTQYF. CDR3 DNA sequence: TGTGCCACCAGCAGGAGACTAGCGGGAGACGCAGATACGCAGTATTTT.

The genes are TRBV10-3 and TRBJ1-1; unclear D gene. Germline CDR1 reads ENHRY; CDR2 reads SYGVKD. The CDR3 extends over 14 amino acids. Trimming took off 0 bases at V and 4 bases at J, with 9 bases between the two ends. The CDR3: CAISESIISTEAFF. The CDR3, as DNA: TGTGCCATCAGTGAGTCGATTATTAGCACTGAAGCTTTCTTT.

Here the CDR3 DNA reads TGTGCCAGCAGTTCTCAGGGGGCGGGCAACTATGGCTACACCTTC. This gives the protein CASSSQGAGNYGYTF. V is TRBV28 and J is TRBJ1-2; 8 nucleotides align to TRBD1. This CDR3 contains 15 residues. With 4 bases clipped from V and 2 bases from J, the junction kept 6 bases outside the gene matches. Germline-derived CDR1 and CDR2 are MDHEN and SYDVKM.

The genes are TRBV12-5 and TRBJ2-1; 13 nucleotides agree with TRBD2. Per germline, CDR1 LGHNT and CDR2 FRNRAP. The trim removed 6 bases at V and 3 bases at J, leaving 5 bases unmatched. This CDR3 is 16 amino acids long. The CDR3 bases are TGTGCTAGTGGGACGGGACTAGCGGGAAACTACAATGAGCAGTTCTTC. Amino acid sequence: CASGTGLAGNYNEQFF.